The rows below give T cell receptor beta chains drawn from one sample of a study of cytomegalovirus exposure and HLA in healthy donors. Clones were sequenced by immunoSEQ multiplex PCR, and TCRdb holds only the in-frame ones, with some missing. The table for this sample gives about 53,000 clones. The sample was PBMCs. These receptor sequences come from a woman between 18 and 30 years old in good health and CMV-seronegative. The CDR3 runs from the conserved cysteine through the conserved F or W. A D gene is named only where the DNA matches it firmly.

TRBD1,TRBJ2-1,TRBV7-7,CASSPEPGQGAEQFF,TGTGCCAGCAGCCCTGAACCGGGACAGGGGGCTGAGCAGTTCTTC
TRBD2,TRBJ2-3,TRBV11-2,CASSSPRTSGTYTDTQYF,TGTGCCAGCAGCTCCCCTCGGACTAGCGGGACGTACACAGATACGCAGTATTTT
NA,TRBJ2-2,TRBV5-1,CASSLGFAGTGELFF,TGCGCCAGCAGCTTGGGGTTCGCGGGCACCGGGGAGCTGTTTTTT
NA,TRBJ2-2,TRBV5-1,CASSLQGHGAGELFF,TGCGCCAGCAGCTTGCAGGGACATGGCGCCGGGGAGCTGTTTTTT
NA,TRBJ1-6,TRBV6-1,CASRKQGFSPLHF,TGTGCCAGCAGAAAACAGGGTTTTTCACCCCTCCACTTT
TRBD1,TRBJ1-1,TRBV10-3,CAISEQGVNTEAFF,TGTGCCATCAGTGAACAGGGGGTGAACACTGAAGCTTTCTTT
NA,TRBJ2-3,TRBV29-1,CSVVVGGRVDTQYF,TGCAGCGTTGTTGTGGGGGGGCGTGTAGATACGCAGTATTTT
TRBD2,TRBJ2-5,TRBV5-6,CASSLREGLRTQYF,TGTGCCAGCAGCTTGCGGGAGGGCTTGAGGACCCAGTACTTC
TRBD2,TRBJ2-1,TRBV30,CAFRGEGDEQFF,TGTGCCTTCCGCGGGGAGGGCGATGAGCAGTTCTTC
TRBD1,TRBJ1-4,TRBV29-1,CSVTPQGAREKLFF,TGCAGCGTGACCCCACAGGGGGCAAGGGAAAAACTGTTTTTT
NA,TRBJ1-2,TRBV27,CASSYRLNYGYTF,TGTGCCAGCAGCTACAGGCTAAACTATGGCTACACCTTC
TRBD2,TRBJ2-7,TRBV15,CATSRDTFLAGAYEQYF,TGTGCCACCAGCAGAGATACATTCCTAGCGGGAGCCTACGAGCAGTACTTC
NA,TRBJ2-7,TRBV6-8,CARLLGHLYEQYF,TGTGCCCGACTTTTGGGACACCTCTACGAGCAGTACTTC
NA,TRBJ2-7,TRBV10-1,CASSEERDLAAAYEQYF,TGCGCCAGCAGTGAGGAAAGGGACTTAGCGGCCGCCTACGAGCAGTACTTC
NA,TRBJ1-2,TRBV5-1,CASSFVGQLGYTF,TGCGCCAGCAGCTTCGTAGGACAGTTAGGCTACACCTTC
NA,TRBJ1-2,TRBV5-1,CASSLVPGGYTF,TGCGCCAGCAGCTTGGTGCCAGGTGGCTACACCTTC
TRBD2,TRBJ2-5,TRBV5-1,CASSPLAGDQETQYF,TGCGCCAGCAGCCCGTTAGCGGGAGACCAAGAGACCCAGTACTTC
NA,TRBJ2-7,TRBV5-1,CASSFRPRGGEQYF,TGCGCCAGCAGCTTCCGTCCCAGGGGTGGCGAGCAGTACTTC
NA,TRBJ1-4,TRBV7-9,CASSSPSRLNEKLFF,TGTGCCAGCAGCTCCCCCAGCAGGCTTAATGAAAAACTGTTTTTT
NA,TRBJ2-1,TRBV30,CAWSVQRLAAPGEQFF,TGTGCCTGGAGTGTACAGCGTCTAGCAGCCCCGGGGGAGCAGTTCTTC
TRBD1,TRBJ1-1,TRBV5-1,CASSGQGADTEAFF,TGCGCCAGCAGCGGCCAGGGGGCAGACACTGAAGCTTTCTTT
NA,TRBJ2-5,TRBV25-1,CASTDSQETQYF,TGTGCCAGCACGGACAGTCAAGAGACCCAGTACTTC
NA,TRBJ2-3,TRBV29-1,CSVEGGRGTDTQYF,TGCAGCGTTGAGGGTGGGAGGGGGACAGATACGCAGTATTTT
TRBD1,TRBJ2-3,TRBV14,CASSQIGTGVADTQYF,TGTGCCAGCAGCCAAATCGGGACAGGGGTAGCAGATACGCAGTATTTT
NA,TRBJ1-2,TRBV10-3,CAISRQEVDGYTF,TGTGCCATCAGCCGACAGGAAGTCGATGGCTACACCTTC
NA,TRBJ2-7,TRBV11-3,CASSHGDIEQYF,TGTGCCAGCAGCCACGGGGACATCGAGCAGTACTTC
NA,TRBJ1-1,TRBV11-1,CASSLRGGNTEAFF,TGTGCCAGCAGCTTAAGGGGAGGGAACACTGAAGCTTTCTTT
NA,TRBJ2-7,TRBV7-9,CASSLDSGRYEQYF,TGTGCCAGCAGCTTAGATTCAGGCCGCTACGAGCAGTACTTC
TRBD1,TRBJ1-2,TRBV5-1,CASSLRWDRGYGYTF,TGCGCCAGCAGTCTGAGGTGGGACAGGGGTTATGGCTACACCTTC